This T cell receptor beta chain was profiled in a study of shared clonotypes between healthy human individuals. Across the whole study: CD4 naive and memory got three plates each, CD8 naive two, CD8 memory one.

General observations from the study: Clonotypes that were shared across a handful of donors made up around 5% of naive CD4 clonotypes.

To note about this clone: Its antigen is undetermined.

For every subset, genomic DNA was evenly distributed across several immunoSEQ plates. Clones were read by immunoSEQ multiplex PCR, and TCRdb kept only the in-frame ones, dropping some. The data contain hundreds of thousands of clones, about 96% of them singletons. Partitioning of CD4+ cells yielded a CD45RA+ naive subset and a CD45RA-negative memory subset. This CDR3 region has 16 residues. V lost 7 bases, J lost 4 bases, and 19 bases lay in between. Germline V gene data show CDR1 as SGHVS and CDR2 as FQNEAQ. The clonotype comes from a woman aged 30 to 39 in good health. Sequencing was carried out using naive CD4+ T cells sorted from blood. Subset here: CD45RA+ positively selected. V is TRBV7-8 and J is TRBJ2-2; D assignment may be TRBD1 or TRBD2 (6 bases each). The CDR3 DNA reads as TGTGCCAGCAACAAGGGGGGCGGGATAGTCACCGGGGAGCTGTTTTTT. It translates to CASNKGGGIVTGELFF.